This T cell receptor beta chain was observed in a study of blood T cell repertoires in COVID-19. Turning to the study itself: Spain, Italy and the United States supplied samples that represented acute and convalescent COVID-19. Sample material is recorded as cDNA or gDNA derived from T cells, B-cell-depleted T cells, or PBMCs.

CDR3 length: 15 amino acids. The germline gives CDR1 SGHDT, CDR2 YYEEEE. V gave up 4 bases and J gave up 5 bases; unmatched junction bases: 11. Comment on this clone: Other DNA sequences in the sample encode the same CDR3.

Authors' methods: Amplified reference gene primers provided the basis for estimating nucleated cell counts. The assay was immunoSEQ multiplex PCR, and TCRdb's table has in-frame clones only and misses some. The V and J calls and clone size are taken from that table; D and trimming were inferred from the DNA. Of 150,000 to 200,000 clones in the sample, approximately 84% were seen once. The J gene is TRBJ1-1, the V gene TRBV5-6, with 7 bases matching TRBD1. This clonotype originated in a woman older than 75 with acute or convalescent COVID-19. The sequenced sample consisted of peripheral blood. The CDR3 nucleotides read TGTGCCAGCAGCCCTCCCCCGACAGGGAGGACTGAAGCTTTCTTT. Its translation: CASSPPPTGRTEAFF.